This T cell receptor (beta chain) derives from a study of T cell responses to AZD1222 COVID-19 vaccine. Study information: Analysis merged second doses at about 4 or about 12 weeks.

Sequencing used immunoSEQ multiplex PCR; TCRdb keeps in-frame clones, though not all of them. The data show tens of thousands of clones, over 75% seen once. The study, taken as a whole, reports: The number of AZD1222 recipients seropositive at baseline was only five or six. Two AZD1222 administrations were followed by greater Spike-specific TCR breadth and depth.

Losses at the gene ends were 5 bases for V and 0 bases for J; bases not matched to a gene: 3. CDR1 is SGHTA, CDR2 FQGNSA, per germline. The CDR3 runs to 16 residues. This clone occurred a few times. Its antigen is still unknown. The TCR originated in an adult in good health. Material: peripheral blood, obtained on day 0 of AZD1222 vaccination. The genes are TRBV7-2 and TRBJ2-3; the match to TRBD2 covers 12 bases. The CDR3 bases are TGTGCCAGCAGCCTTCTAGCGGGAGGGAGCACAGATACGCAGTATTTT. It encodes CASSLLAGGSTDTQYF.